This TCR beta chain was sequenced in a study of T cell changes during pregnancy in multiple sclerosis. Germline CDR1 is SGHRS and CDR2 is YFSETQ. The CDR3 extends over 14 amino acids. The V gene lost 4 bases and the J gene lost 1 base, with 11 bases spanning the gap. Generated by immunoSEQ multiplex PCR, the TCRdb table keeps only in-frame clones and is missing some. Here the sample spans 60,000 to 75,000 clones, under 95% being singletons. The sample here was peripheral blood, taken in the third trimester of pregnancy. This sequence originates from a female donor with multiple sclerosis, enrolled in a pregnancy study. The chain combines TRBV5-1 with TRBJ1-1, with D tentatively TRBD1 (6 bases). DNA of the CDR3: TGCGCCAGCAGCACGGGACACCGGAACACTGAAGCTTTCTTT. It specifies CASSTGHRNTEAFF.